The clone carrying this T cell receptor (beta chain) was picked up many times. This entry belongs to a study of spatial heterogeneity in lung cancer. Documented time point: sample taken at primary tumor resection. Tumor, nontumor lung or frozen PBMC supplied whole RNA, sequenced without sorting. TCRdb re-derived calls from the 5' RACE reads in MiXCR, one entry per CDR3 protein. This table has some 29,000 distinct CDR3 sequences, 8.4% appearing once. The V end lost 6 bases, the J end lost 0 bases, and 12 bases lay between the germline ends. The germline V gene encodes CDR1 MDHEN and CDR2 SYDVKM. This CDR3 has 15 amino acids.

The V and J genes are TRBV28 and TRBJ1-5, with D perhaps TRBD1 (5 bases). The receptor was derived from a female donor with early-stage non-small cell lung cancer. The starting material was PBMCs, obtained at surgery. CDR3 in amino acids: CASRQAGNSNQPQHF. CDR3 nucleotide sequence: TGTGCCAGCAGACAAGCAGGGAATAGCAATCAGCCCCAGCATTTT.